This T cell receptor beta chain emerged from a study of T-cell reconstitution after alpha-beta-depleted transplantation in children. The trim removed 6 bases at V and 2 bases at J, leaving 4 bases unmatched. The CDR3 length is 14 residues. CDR1 and CDR2 from the germline V gene are SGHDN and FVKESK. Construction of the TCRbeta library involved unique molecular identifiers. In TCRdb, the PCR reads were re-called with MiXCR into one record per CDR3 protein. The table shows roughly 100,000 distinct CDR3 sequences, with around 5.9% occurring only once. The table lists this clonotype with many counts. Its specificity is unknown. Study-wide findings and caveats: At the one-year point after transplant, T-cell counts and TCRbeta diversity were found to come mostly from T cells that had been newly produced.

The sequence was collected from a female patient aged 2-10 years who had a stem cell transplant for Fanconi anemia, so the T cells may come from the graft donor. The chain carries TRBV14 and TRBJ2-1; the match to TRBD1 covers 7 bases. The sample in question was PBMCs, mostly from graft donor cells, obtained 60 days after TCRalphabeta/CD19-depleted stem cell transplant. CDR3 sequence: CASRRDSTYNEQFF. CDR3 bases: TGTGCCAGCAGAAGGGACAGCACCTACAATGAGCAGTTCTTC.